This TCR beta chain was sequenced during a study of T cell changes during pregnancy in multiple sclerosis. Germline V gene data show CDR1 as SGDLS and CDR2 as YYNGEE. The V end was cut by 0 bases, the J end by 2 bases, with 9 bases between. The CDR3 is 14 residues long. The protocol was immunoSEQ multiplex PCR, while the TCRdb copy is restricted to in-frame clones and leaves out a portion. The repertoire holds some 100,000 clones, with roughly nine tenths as singletons. The chain joins TRBV9 to TRBJ2-7; D unresolved. The input for sequencing was peripheral blood, taken in the second trimester of pregnancy. The clonotype comes from a female donor with multiple sclerosis, enrolled in a pregnancy study. DNA of the CDR3: TGTGCCAGCAGCGTAGATGCCAGTACCTACGAGCAGTACTTC. This codes for CASSVDASTYEQYF. The full variable domain, in which reference TRBV9 and TRBJ2-7 provide the parts outside the CDR3, is DSGVTQTPKHLITATGQRVTLRCSPRSGDLSVYWYQQSLDQGLQFLIQYYNGEERAKGNILERFSAQQFPDLHSELNLSSLELGDSALYFCASSVDASTYEQYFGPGTRLTVT.